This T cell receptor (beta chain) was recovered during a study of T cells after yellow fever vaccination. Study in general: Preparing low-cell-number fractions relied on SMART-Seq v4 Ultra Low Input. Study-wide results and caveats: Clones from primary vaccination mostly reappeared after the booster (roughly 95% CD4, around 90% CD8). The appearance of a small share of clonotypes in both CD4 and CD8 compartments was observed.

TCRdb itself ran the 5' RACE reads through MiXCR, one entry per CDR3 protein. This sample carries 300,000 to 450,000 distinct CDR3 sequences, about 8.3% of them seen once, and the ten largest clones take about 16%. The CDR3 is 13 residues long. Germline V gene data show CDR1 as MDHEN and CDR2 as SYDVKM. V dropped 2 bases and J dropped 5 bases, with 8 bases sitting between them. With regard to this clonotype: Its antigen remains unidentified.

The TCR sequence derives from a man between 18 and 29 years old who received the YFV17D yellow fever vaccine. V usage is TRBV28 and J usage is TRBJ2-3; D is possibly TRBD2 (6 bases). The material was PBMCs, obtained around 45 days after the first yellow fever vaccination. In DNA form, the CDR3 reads TGTGCCAGCAGTTTAGCGGGGATAGATACGCAGTATTTT. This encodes CASSLAGIDTQYF.